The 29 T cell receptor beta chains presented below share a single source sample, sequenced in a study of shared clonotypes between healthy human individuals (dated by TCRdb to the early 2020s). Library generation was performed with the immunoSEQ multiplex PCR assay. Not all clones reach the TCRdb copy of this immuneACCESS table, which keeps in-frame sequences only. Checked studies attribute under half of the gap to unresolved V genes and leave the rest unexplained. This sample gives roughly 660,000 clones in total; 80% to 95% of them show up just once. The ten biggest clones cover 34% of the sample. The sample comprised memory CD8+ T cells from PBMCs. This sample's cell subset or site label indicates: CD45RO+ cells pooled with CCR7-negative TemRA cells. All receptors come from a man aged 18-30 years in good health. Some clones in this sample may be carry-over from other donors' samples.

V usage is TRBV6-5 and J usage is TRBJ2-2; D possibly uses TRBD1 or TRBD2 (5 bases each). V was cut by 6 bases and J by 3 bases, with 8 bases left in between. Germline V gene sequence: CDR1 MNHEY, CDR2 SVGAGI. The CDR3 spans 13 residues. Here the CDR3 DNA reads TGTGCCAGCAGGAGGGGTTACACCGGGGAGCTGTTTTTT. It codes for CASRRGYTGELFF.

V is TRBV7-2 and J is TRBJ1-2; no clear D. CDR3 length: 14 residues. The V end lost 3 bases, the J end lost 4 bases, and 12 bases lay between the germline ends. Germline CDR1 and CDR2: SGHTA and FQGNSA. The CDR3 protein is CASSLGATLYGYTF. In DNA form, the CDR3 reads TGTGCCAGCAGCTTGGGAGCGACCCTCTATGGCTACACCTTC. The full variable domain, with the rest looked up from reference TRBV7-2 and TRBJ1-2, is GAGVSQSPSNKVTEKGKDVELRCDPISGHTALYWYRQSLGQGLEFLIYFQGNSAPDKSGLPSDRFSAERTGGSVSTLTIQRTQQEDSAVYLCASSLGATLYGYTFGSGTRLTVV.

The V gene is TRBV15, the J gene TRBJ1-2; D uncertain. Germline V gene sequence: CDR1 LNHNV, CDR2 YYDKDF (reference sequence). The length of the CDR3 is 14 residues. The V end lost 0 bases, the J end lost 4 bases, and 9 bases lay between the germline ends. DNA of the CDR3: TGTGCCACCAGCAGAGAGGCAGACTCCTATGGCTACACCTTC. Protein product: CATSREADSYGYTF.

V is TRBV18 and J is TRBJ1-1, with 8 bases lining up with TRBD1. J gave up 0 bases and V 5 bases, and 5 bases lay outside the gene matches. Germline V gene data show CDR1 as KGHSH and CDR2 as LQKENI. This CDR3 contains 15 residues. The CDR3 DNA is TGTGCCAGCTCATTGGACAGGGCCCTGAACACTGAAGCTTTCTTT. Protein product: CASSLDRALNTEAFF.

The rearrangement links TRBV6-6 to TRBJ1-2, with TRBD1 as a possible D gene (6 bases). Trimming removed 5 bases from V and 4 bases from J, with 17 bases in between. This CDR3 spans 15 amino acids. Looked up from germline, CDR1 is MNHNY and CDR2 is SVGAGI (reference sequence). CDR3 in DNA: TGTGCCAGCAGTCCGGACAGAACGATCTTCTATGGCTACACCTTC. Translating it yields CASSPDRTIFYGYTF.

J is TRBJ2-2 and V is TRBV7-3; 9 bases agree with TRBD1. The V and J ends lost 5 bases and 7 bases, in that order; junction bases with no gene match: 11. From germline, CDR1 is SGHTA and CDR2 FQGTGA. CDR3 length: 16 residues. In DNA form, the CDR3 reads TGTGCCAGCAGCCCGCGGACAGGGGAAACGAGCGGGGAGCTGTTTTTT. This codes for CASSPRTGETSGELFF.

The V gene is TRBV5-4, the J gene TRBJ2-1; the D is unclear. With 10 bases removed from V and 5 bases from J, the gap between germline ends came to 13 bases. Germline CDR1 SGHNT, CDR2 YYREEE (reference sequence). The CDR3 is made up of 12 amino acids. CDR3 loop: CAVLGVHNEQFF. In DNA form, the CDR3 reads TGTGCCGTCTTGGGTGTACACAATGAGCAGTTCTTC.

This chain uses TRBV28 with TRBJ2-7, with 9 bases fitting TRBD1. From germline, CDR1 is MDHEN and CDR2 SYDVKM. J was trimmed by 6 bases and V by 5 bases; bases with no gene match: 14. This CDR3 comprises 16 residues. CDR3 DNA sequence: TGTGCCAGCAGTCCCGACAGGGGGGGAGGATGGGGCGAGCAGTACTTC. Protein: CASSPDRGGGWGEQYF.

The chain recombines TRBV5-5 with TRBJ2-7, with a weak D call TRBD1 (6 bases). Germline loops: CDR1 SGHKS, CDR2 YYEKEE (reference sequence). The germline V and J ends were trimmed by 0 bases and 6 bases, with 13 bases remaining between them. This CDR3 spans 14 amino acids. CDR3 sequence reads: CASSLEAEGGEQYF. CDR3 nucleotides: TGTGCCAGCAGCTTGGAAGCGGAAGGGGGCGAGCAGTACTTC.

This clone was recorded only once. The CDR3 DNA reads as TGCGCCAGCAGCCAAACACCCCGGGGAGGGTGGGAGACCCAGTACTTC. Protein: CASSQTPRGGWETQYF. The rearrangement links TRBV4-1 to TRBJ2-5, with TRBD2 identical over 7 bases. Germline V gene data show CDR1 as MGHRA and CDR2 as YSYEKL. The CDR3 sequence is 16 residues long. Trimming at V came to 2 bases and at J to 5 bases, leaving 11 bases not matched to a gene.

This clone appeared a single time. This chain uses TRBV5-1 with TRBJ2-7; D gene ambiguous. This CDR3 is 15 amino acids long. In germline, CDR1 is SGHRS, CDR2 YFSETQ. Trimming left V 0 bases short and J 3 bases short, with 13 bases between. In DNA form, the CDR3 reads TGCGCCAGCAGCTTGGATGCTGGCGGATACTACGAGCAGTACTTC. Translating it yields CASSLDAGGYYEQYF.

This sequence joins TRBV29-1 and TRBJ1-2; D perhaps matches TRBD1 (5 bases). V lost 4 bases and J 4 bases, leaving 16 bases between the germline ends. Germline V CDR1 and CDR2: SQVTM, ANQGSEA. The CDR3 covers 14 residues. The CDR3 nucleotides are TGCAGCGTTGGGGGGGTTGACGGAACCTATGGCTACACCTTC. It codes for CSVGGVDGTYGYTF.

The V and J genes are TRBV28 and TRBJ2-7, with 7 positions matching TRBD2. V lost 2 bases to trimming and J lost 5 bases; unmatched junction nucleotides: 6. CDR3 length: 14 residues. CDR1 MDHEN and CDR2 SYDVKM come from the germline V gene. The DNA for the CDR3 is TGTGCCAGCAGTTTACGGGGGGTCGTCGACGAGCAGTACTTC. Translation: CASSLRGVVDEQYF.

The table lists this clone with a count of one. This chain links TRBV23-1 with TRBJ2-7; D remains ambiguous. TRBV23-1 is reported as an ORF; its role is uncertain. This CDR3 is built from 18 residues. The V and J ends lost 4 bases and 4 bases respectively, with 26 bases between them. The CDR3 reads CASSPTEKWRRPIYEQYF. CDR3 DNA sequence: TGCGCCAGCAGTCCCACGGAGAAGTGGCGGAGACCTATTTACGAGCAGTACTTC.

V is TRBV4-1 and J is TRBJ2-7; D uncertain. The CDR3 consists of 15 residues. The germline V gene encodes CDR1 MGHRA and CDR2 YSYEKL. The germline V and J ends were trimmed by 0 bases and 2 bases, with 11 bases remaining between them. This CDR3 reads CASSQDGPWAYEQYF. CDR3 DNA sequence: TGCGCCAGCAGCCAAGATGGTCCGTGGGCCTACGAGCAGTACTTC.

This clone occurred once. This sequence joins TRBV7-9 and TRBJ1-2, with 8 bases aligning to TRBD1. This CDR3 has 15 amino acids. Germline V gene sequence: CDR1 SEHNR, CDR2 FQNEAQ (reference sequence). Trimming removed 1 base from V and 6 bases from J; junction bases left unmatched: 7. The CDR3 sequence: CASSLGWTGWDGYTF. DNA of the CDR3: TGTGCCAGCAGCTTAGGGTGGACAGGGTGGGATGGCTACACCTTC.

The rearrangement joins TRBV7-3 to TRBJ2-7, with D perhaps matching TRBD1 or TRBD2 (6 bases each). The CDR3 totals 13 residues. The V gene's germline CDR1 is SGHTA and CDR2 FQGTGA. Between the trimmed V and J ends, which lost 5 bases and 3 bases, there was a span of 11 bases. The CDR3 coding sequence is TGTGCCAGCAGCACCGGGGGCGGCTACGAGCAGTACTTC. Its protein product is CASSTGGGYEQYF.

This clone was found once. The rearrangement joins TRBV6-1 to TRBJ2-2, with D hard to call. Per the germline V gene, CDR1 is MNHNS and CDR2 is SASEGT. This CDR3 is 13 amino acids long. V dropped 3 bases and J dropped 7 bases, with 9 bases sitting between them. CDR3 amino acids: CASSDPPGGELFF. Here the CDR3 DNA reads TGTGCCAGCAGTGACCCGCCCGGCGGGGAGCTGTTTTTT.

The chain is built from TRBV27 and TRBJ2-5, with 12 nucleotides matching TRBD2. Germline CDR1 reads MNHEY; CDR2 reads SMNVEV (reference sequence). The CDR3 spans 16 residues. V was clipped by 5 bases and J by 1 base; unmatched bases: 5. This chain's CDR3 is CASSPGLAGSQETQYF. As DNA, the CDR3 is TGTGCCAGCAGTCCCGGACTAGCGGGATCCCAAGAGACCCAGTACTTC.

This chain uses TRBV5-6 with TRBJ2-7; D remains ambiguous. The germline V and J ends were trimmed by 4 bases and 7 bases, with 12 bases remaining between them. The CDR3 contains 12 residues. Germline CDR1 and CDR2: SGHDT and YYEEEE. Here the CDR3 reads CASSGRHLEQYF. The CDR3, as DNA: TGTGCCAGCAGCGGACGGCACCTGGAGCAGTACTTC.

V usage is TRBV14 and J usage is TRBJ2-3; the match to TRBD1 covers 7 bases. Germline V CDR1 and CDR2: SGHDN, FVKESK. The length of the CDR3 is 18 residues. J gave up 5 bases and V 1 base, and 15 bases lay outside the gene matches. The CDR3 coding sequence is TGTGCCAGCAGCCAAGGCCGACAGGGCCGTTTGGGCCTAGATACGCAGTATTTT. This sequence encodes CASSQGRQGRLGLDTQYF.

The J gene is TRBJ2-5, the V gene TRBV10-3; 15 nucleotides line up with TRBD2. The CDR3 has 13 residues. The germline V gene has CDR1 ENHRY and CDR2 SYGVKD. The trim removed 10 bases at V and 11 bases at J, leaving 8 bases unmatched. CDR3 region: CATGLAGGGEQYF. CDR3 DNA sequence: TGTGCCACCGGACTAGCGGGAGGGGGGGAGCAGTACTTC.

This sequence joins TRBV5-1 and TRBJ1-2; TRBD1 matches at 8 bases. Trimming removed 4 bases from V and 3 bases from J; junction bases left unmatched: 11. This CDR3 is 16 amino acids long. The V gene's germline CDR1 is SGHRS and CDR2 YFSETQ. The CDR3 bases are TGCGCCAGCAGCCCCCTCAGGGGGCGATCCGACTATGGCTACACCTTC. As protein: CASSPLRGRSDYGYTF. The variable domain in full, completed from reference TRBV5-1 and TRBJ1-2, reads KAGVTQTPRYLIKTRGQQVTLSCSPISGHRSVSWYQQTPGQGLQFLFEYFSETQRNKGNFPGRFSGRQFSNSRSEMNVSTLELGDSALYLCASSPLRGRSDYGYTFGSGTRLTVV.

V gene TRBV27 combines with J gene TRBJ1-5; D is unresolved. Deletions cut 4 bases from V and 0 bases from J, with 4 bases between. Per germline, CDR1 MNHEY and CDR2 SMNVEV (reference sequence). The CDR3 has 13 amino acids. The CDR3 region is CASSWSSNQPQHF. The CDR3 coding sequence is TGTGCCAGCAGTTGGTCTAGCAATCAGCCCCAGCATTTT.

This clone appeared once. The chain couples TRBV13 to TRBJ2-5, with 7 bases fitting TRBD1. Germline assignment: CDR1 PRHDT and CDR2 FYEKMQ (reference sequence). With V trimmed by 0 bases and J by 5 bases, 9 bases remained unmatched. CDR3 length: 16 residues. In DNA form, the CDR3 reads TGTGCCAGCAGCTTAGGATATGTCGGGACAGAGGAGACCCAGTACTTC. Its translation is CASSLGYVGTEETQYF.

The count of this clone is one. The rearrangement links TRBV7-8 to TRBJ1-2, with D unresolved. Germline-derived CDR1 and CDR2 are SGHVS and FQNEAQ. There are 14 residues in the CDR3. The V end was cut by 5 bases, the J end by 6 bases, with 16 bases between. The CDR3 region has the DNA TGTGCCAGCAGCCACGGACGGCTATCCCATGGCTACACCTTC. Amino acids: CASSHGRLSHGYTF.

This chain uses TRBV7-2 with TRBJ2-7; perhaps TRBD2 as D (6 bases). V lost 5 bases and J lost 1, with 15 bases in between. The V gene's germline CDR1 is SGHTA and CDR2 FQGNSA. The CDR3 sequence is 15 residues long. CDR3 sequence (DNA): TGTGCCAGCAGCCGACACATCGGGAGTTCCTACGAGCAGTACTTC. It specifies CASSRHIGSSYEQYF. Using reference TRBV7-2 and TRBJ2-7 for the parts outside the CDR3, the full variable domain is GAGVSQSPSNKVTEKGKDVELRCDPISGHTALYWYRQSLGQGLEFLIYFQGNSAPDKSGLPSDRFSAERTGGSVSTLTIQRTQQEDSAVYLCASSRHIGSSYEQYFGPGTRLTVT.

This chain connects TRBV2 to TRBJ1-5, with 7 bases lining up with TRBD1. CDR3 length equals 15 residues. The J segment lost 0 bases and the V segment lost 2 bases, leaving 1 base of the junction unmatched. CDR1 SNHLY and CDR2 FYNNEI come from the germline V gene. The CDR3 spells CASSERTGSNQPQHF. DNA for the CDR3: TGTGCCAGCAGTGAACGGACAGGTAGCAATCAGCCCCAGCATTTT.

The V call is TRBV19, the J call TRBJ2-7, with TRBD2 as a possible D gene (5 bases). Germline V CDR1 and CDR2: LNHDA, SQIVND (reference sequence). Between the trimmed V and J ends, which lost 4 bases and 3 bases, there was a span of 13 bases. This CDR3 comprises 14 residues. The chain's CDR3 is CASSRGPRVYEQYF. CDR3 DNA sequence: TGTGCCAGTAGTAGAGGTCCGCGGGTCTACGAGCAGTACTTC.